The sequence of this TCR beta chain was determined in a study of PD-L1 blockade in urothelial cancer. About the research overall: Patients took up atezolizumab in the mid-2010s at 1,200 mg intravenously every 3 weeks. Blood underwent analysis 3 weeks (second dose) and 6 weeks after treatment began.

This CDR3 comprises 13 residues. The V end lost 10 bases, the J end lost 3 bases, and 13 bases lay between the germline ends. CDR1 is SGDLS, CDR2 YYNGEE, per germline. A word on this clone: The same CDR3 arises from other DNA sequences in this sample as well.

Profiling relied on immunoSEQ multiplex PCR, and the TCRdb table lists in-frame clones only, not all of them. Seen here are 75,000 to 90,000 clones, roughly 87% observed once, and the top ten hold 9.5%. The sequence was collected from a man in his sixties or seventies with urothelial cancer. The sample was PBMCs, taken around atezolizumab (anti-PD-L1) treatment. The V call is TRBV9, the J call TRBJ1-4; D not certain. The CDR3 coding sequence is TGTGCCTCACGAGGCGTGGCTAATGAAAAACTGTTTTTT. Amino acids: CASRGVANEKLFF. The whole variable domain, filled in from reference TRBV9 and TRBJ1-4, reads DSGVTQTPKHLITATGQRVTLRCSPRSGDLSVYWYQQSLDQGLQFLIQYYNGEERAKGNILERFSAQQFPDLHSELNLSSLELGDSALYFCASRGVANEKLFFGSGTQLSVL.